A single sample is the source of the 25 T cell receptor beta chains below, sequenced in a study of control samples from healthy donors and cancer patients. The protocol was immunoSEQ multiplex PCR, while the TCRdb copy is restricted to in-frame clones and leaves out a portion. Here the sample spans 150,000 to 200,000 clones, around nine tenths being singletons. The source material was blood. Source of these receptors: a young man in good health.

This clone was counted a single time. The rearrangement uses TRBV6-5 and TRBJ2-1; 8 bases align to TRBD1. The CDR3 extends over 14 amino acids. Germline CDR1 and CDR2: MNHEY and SVGAGI. V shed 10 bases and J 6 bases; nucleotides not matched to a gene: 11. Written as DNA, the CDR3 is TGTGCCACCCTCGACAGGGGTTGGTCCAATGAGCAGTTCTTC. Protein: CATLDRGWSNEQFF.

The rearrangement links TRBV30 to TRBJ2-7; 7 bases agree with TRBD1. Germline V gene lookup returns CDR1 GTSNPN and CDR2 SVGIG (reference sequence). CDR3 size: 12 residues. V trimming: 2 bases; J trimming: 4 bases; junction bases outside the gene matches: 2. CDR3 amino acids: CAWSRQGYEQYF. The CDR3 nucleotides read TGTGCCTGGAGTCGACAGGGTTACGAGCAGTACTTC.

The chain combines TRBV9 with TRBJ1-1; TRBD1 agrees at 7 bases. Germline CDR1 reads SGDLS; CDR2 reads YYNGEE. This CDR3 comprises 15 residues. The V segment lost 2 bases and the J segment 4 bases; nucleotides outside the gene matches: 8. CDR3 in DNA: TGTGCCAGCAGCGTTCGGACAGGTCATCCCACTGAAGCTTTCTTT. Translated: CASSVRTGHPTEAFF.

The chain is built from TRBV4-1 and TRBJ2-3, with D tentatively TRBD1 or TRBD2 (5 bases each). This CDR3 has 15 amino acids. The V gene lost 4 bases and the J gene lost 0 bases, with 11 bases spanning the gap. Germline V gives CDR1 MGHRA, CDR2 YSYEKL. CDR3 DNA: TGCGCCAGCAGCCGGGACGGACCTAGCACAGATACGCAGTATTTT. It specifies CASSRDGPSTDTQYF.

This chain links TRBV4-2 with TRBJ2-6, with D hard to call. The V gene's germline CDR1 is LGHNA and CDR2 YNFKEQ. This CDR3 contains 15 residues. The ends were cut back, 0 bases at V and 0 bases at J, with 3 bases in the middle. CDR3 in amino acids: CASSQDTSGANVLTF. In DNA form, the CDR3 reads TGTGCCAGCAGCCAAGACACCTCTGGGGCCAACGTCCTGACTTTC.

This rearrangement joins TRBV5-6 to TRBJ2-1, with TRBD2 identical over 11 bases. Germline V gene lookup returns CDR1 SGHDT and CDR2 YYEEEE. The junction had 8 bases not matched to a gene; V was cut back by 5 bases and J by 4 bases. The CDR3 totals 16 residues. CDR3 sequence (DNA): TGTGCCAGCAGACCGACTAGCGGGGCGCCGTACAATGAGCAGTTCTTC. This encodes CASRPTSGAPYNEQFF.

The V call is TRBV7-9, the J call TRBJ2-2; 7 nucleotides match TRBD1. This CDR3 comprises 16 residues. CDR1 and CDR2 from the germline V gene are SEHNR and FQNEAQ (reference sequence). With 2 bases clipped from V and 7 bases from J, the junction kept 10 bases outside the gene matches. The CDR3 DNA follows: TGTGCCAGCAGCTTAATGTTAGGGGGCGCAGGCGGGGAGCTGTTTTTT. It encodes CASSLMLGGAGGELFF.

This clone is a singleton in its sample. The V and J genes are TRBV30 and TRBJ2-1; TRBD1 matches at 10 bases. J gave up 9 bases and V 3 bases, and 17 bases lay outside the gene matches. The CDR3 contains 17 residues. CDR1 and CDR2 (germline): GTSNPN, SVGIG (reference sequence). The CDR3 DNA sequence: TGTGCCTGGAGCCTCCGACTCGGGACAGGGGTCTGGGTTGAGCAGTTCTTC. Translation: CAWSLRLGTGVWVEQFF.

The gene calls are TRBV4-2 and TRBJ1-3; no clear D. The CDR3 consists of 15 residues. Germline lookup yields CDR1 LGHNA and CDR2 YNFKEQ. With 0 bases removed from V and 0 bases from J, the gap between germline ends came to 6 bases. The CDR3 region has the DNA TGTGCCAGCAGCCAAGACAGGTTCTCTGGAAACACCATATATTTT. This gives the protein CASSQDRFSGNTIYF.

Turning to this clone: This sample also contains other DNA sequences that code for the same CDR3. Here the CDR3 reads CASSFGTGGEKLFF. In DNA, the CDR3 is TGCGCCAGCAGCTTCGGGACAGGAGGGGAAAAACTGTTTTTT. The V gene is TRBV5-1, the J gene TRBJ1-4; 8 bases map to TRBD1. Per the germline V gene, CDR1 is SGHRS and CDR2 is YFSETQ. With V trimmed by 2 bases and J by 8 bases, 5 bases remained unmatched. This CDR3 has 14 amino acids. Full variable domain (rest looked up from reference TRBV5-1 and TRBJ1-4): KAGVTQTPRYLIKTRGQQVTLSCSPISGHRSVSWYQQTPGQGLQFLFEYFSETQRNKGNFPGRFSGRQFSNSRSEMNVSTLELGDSALYLCASSFGTGGEKLFFGSGTQLSVL.

V gene TRBV14 combines with J gene TRBJ1-1; D call uncertain. V lost 1 base, J lost 11 bases, and 8 bases lay in between. There are 11 residues in the CDR3. Germline assignment: CDR1 SGHDN and CDR2 FVKESK. The CDR3 nucleotides read TGTGCCAGCAGCCAAGGTGGCGGGGCTTTCTTT. This encodes CASSQGGGAFF.

The V call is TRBV18, the J call TRBJ1-4; 10 bases are shared with TRBD1. The ends lost 6 bases at V and 4 bases at J; junction bases unmatched: 5. The germline gives CDR1 KGHSH, CDR2 LQKENI. The CDR3 extends over 15 amino acids. CDR3 residues: CASSRGTGDNEKLFF. The CDR3 nucleotides are TGTGCCAGCTCGCGGGGGACAGGGGATAATGAAAAACTGTTTTTT.

The rearrangement joins TRBV20-1 to TRBJ1-2; no clear D gene. The germline V gene encodes CDR1 DFQATT and CDR2 SNEGSKA (reference sequence). The V gene lost 7 bases and the J gene lost 5 bases, with 11 bases spanning the gap. CDR3 size: 11 residues. CDR3 in amino acids: CSGRQEYGYTF. The CDR3 DNA follows: TGCAGTGGAAGGCAGGAGTATGGCTACACCTTC.

The chain uses TRBV19 and TRBJ1-2; a weak D match, TRBD1 (6 bases). V was pared by 5 bases and J by 6 bases, with 10 bases between. Germline-derived CDR1 and CDR2 are LNHDA and SQIVND (reference sequence). This CDR3 region has 12 residues. CDR3 in DNA: TGTGCCAGTAGTGATCAGGGGAATGGCTACACCTTC. Its translation is CASSDQGNGYTF.

V is TRBV6-5 and J is TRBJ2-7; weak D call: TRBD1 (6 bases). This CDR3 is 11 amino acids long. Trimming cost V 6 bases and J 5 bases, with 8 bases left between them. Germline V gene lookup returns CDR1 MNHEY and CDR2 SVGAGI. The CDR3 region is CASSQGNEQYF. The CDR3 DNA follows: TGTGCCAGCAGCCAGGGGAACGAGCAGTACTTC.

This sequence joins TRBV5-6 and TRBJ2-6; D is unclear. V lost 4 bases to trimming and J lost 0 bases, with 11 bases between them. The CDR3 loop spans 16 amino acids. Germline values: CDR1 SGHDT, CDR2 YYEEEE. CDR3 in amino acids: CASSNFPVSGANVLTF. CDR3 sequence (DNA): TGTGCCAGCAGCAACTTCCCGGTCTCTGGGGCCAACGTCCTGACTTTC.

This sequence joins TRBV4-3 and TRBJ1-2; D is perhaps TRBD1 (5 bases). Germline V lookup: CDR1 LGHNA, CDR2 YSLEER. V lost 0 bases, J lost 4 bases, and 12 bases lay in between. This CDR3 is built from 15 residues. The CDR3 loop is CASSQDHRSSYGYTF. The CDR3 coding sequence is TGCGCCAGCAGCCAAGATCACAGGTCTAGCTATGGCTACACCTTC.

This chain links TRBV19 with TRBJ2-1; TRBD1 matches 8 bases. Per germline, CDR1 LNHDA and CDR2 SQIVND (reference sequence). This CDR3 region has 13 residues. The junction had 4 bases not matched to a gene; V was cut back by 5 bases and J by 7 bases. The CDR3 here is CASSFQGANEQFF. CDR3 sequence (DNA): TGTGCCAGTAGTTTCCAGGGGGCGAATGAGCAGTTCTTC.

This chain joins TRBV7-9 and TRBJ1-3; D ambiguous. The CDR3 is 14 residues long. Germline CDR1 is SEHNR and CDR2 is FQNEAQ (reference sequence). V lost 5 bases, J lost 4 bases, and 12 bases lay in between. CDR3 sequence: CASSALGFGNTIYF. The CDR3 DNA is TGTGCCAGCAGCGCGCTGGGGTTCGGAAACACCATATATTTT.

J is TRBJ1-1 and V is TRBV10-3; D ambiguous. Looked up from germline, CDR1 is ENHRY and CDR2 is SYGVKD. Between the trimmed V and J ends, which lost 10 bases and 1 base, there was a span of 10 bases. CDR3 length equals 12 residues. The CDR3 coding sequence is TGTGCCACCGCTGAGGGGAACACTGAAGCTTTCTTT. As protein: CATAEGNTEAFF.

The chain couples TRBV7-3 to TRBJ2-2, with TRBD1 matching 9 bases. The CDR3 is 14 residues long. The J segment lost 5 bases and the V segment lost 5 bases, leaving 3 bases of the junction unmatched. CDR1 is SGHTA and CDR2 is FQGTGA in the germline V gene. In nucleotides, the CDR3 is TGTGCCAGCAGCAGGACAGGGGAGACCGGGGAGCTGTTTTTT. The encoded protein is CASSRTGETGELFF.

This clone occurred once. The V and J genes are TRBV6-2 or TRBV6-3 and TRBJ1-2; D is uncertain. V lost 2 bases to trimming and J lost 7 bases, with 8 bases between them. The CDR3 length is 12 residues. Germline V gene lookup returns CDR1 MNHEY and CDR2 SVGEGT. Here the CDR3 DNA reads TGTGCCAGCAGTTACGATGGCGGTGGCTACACCTTC. As protein: CASSYDGGGYTF.

The chain links TRBV6-2 or TRBV6-3 to TRBJ2-5; D not certain. Trimming took off 2 bases at V and 5 bases at J, with 12 bases between the two ends. The CDR3 contains 14 residues. Germline lookup yields CDR1 MNHEY and CDR2 SVGEGT. The DNA of the CDR3 is TGTGCCAGCAGTTACGGCAGCCATATTGAGACCCAGTACTTC. Protein sequence: CASSYGSHIETQYF.

This clone was recorded once. The rearrangement joins TRBV21-1 to TRBJ1-5. TRBV21-1 has pseudogene status. CDR3 length equals 15 residues. The CDR3, as DNA: TGTGCCAGCACCCCCACGAAACTTTGGGATCAGCCCCAGCATTTT. Protein product: CASTPTKLWDQPQHF.

This rearrangement joins TRBV5-6 to TRBJ2-7, with no clear D. This CDR3 comprises 11 residues. The germline gives CDR1 SGHDT, CDR2 YYEEEE. The V gene lost 5 bases and the J gene lost 6 bases, with 9 bases spanning the gap. The CDR3 coding sequence is TGTGCCAGCAGTCTGTCTAGCGAGCAGTACTTC. Encoded protein: CASSLSSEQYF.